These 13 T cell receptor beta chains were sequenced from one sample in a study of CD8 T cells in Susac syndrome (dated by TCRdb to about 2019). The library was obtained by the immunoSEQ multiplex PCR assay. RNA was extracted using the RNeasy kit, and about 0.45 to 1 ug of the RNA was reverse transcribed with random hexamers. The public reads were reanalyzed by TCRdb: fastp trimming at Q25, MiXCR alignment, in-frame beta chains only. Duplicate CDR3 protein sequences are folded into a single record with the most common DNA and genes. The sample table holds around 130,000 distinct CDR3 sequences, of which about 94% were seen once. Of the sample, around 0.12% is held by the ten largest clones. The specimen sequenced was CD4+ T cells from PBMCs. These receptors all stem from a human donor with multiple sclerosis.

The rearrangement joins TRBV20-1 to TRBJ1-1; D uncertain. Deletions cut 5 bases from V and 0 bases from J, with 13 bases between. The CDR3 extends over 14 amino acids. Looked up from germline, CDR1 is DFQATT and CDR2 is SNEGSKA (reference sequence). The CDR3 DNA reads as TGCAGTGCTGGACCAGGAGCCATGAACACTGAAGCTTTCTTT. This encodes CSAGPGAMNTEAFF.

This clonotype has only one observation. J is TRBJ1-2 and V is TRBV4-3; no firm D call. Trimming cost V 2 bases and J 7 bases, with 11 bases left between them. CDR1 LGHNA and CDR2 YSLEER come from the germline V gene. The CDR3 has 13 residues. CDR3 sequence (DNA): TGCGCCAGCAGCCAACTCGGAGGCTCTGGCTACACCTTC. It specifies CASSQLGGSGYTF.

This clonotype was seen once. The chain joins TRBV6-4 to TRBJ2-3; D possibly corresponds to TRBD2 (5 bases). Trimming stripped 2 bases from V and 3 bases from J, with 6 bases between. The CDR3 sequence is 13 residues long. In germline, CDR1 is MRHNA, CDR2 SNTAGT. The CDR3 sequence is CASSDRETDTQYF. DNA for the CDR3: TGTGCCAGCAGTGACAGGGAGACAGATACGCAGTATTTT.

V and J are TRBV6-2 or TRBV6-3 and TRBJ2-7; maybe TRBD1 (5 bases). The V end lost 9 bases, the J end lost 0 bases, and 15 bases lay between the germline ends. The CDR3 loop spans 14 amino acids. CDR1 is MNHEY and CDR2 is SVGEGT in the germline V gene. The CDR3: CASRLTASSYEQYF. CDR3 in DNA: TGTGCCAGTAGGTTGACAGCCAGCTCCTACGAGCAGTACTTC.

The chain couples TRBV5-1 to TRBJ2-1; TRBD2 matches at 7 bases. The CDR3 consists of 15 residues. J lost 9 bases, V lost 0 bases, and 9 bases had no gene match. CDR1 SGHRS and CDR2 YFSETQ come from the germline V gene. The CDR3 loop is CASSLVGGRASEQFF. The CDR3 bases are TGCGCCAGCAGCTTGGTTGGTGGGAGGGCCAGTGAGCAGTTCTTC.

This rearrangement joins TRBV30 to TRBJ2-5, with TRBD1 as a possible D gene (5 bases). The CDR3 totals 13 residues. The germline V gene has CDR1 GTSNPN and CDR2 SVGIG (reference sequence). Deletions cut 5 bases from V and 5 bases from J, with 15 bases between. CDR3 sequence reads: CAWARQFRETQYF. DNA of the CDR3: TGTGCCTGGGCTAGACAGTTTAGGGAGACCCAGTACTTC. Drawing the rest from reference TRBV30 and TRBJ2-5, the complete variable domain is SQTIHQWPATLVQPVGSPLSLECTVEGTSNPNLYWYRQAAGRGLQLLFYSVGIGQISSEVPQNLSASRPQDRQFILSSKKLLLSDSGFYLCAWARQFRETQYFGPGTRLLVL.

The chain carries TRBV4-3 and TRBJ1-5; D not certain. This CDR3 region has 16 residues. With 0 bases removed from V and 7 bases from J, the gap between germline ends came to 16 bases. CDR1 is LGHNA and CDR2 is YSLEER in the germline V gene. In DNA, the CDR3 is TGCGCCAGCAGCCAAGATTCAAGCCCCGCAGTCCAGCCCCAGCATTTT. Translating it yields CASSQDSSPAVQPQHF.

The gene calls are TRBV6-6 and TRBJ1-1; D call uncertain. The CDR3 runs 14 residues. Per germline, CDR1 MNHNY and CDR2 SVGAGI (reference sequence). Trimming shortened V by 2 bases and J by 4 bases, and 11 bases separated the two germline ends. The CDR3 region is CASSYPEGFTEAFF. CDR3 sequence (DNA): TGTGCCAGCAGTTACCCGGAGGGTTTCACTGAAGCTTTCTTT.

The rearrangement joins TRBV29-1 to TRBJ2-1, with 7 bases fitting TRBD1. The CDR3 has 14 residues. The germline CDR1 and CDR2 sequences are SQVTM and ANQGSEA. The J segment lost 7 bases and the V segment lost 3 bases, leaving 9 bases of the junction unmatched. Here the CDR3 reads CSVDQGVIRNEQFF. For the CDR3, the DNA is TGCAGCGTTGACCAGGGGGTTATCAGAAATGAGCAGTTCTTC.

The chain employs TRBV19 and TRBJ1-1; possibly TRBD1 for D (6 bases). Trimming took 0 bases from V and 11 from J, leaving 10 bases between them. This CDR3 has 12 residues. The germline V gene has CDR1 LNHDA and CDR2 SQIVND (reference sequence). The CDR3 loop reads CASSIEDRRAFF. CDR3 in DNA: TGTGCCAGTAGTATAGAAGACAGGAGGGCTTTCTTT.

CDR3 residues: CASSLLGTGLTDTQYF. In nucleotides, the CDR3 is TGCGCCAGCAGCTTGCTCGGGACAGGGCTCACAGATACGCAGTATTTT. V is TRBV5-1 and J is TRBJ2-3; 9 bases are shared with TRBD1. Trimming removed 1 base from V and 2 bases from J; junction bases left unmatched: 5. The CDR3 has 16 amino acids. CDR1 SGHRS and CDR2 YFSETQ come from the germline V gene.

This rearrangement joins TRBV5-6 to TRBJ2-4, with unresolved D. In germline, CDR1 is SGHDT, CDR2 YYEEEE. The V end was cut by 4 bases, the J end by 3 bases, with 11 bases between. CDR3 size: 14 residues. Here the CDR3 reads CASSRSPVKNIQYF. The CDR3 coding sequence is TGTGCCAGCAGCCGAAGTCCTGTCAAAAACATTCAGTACTTC.

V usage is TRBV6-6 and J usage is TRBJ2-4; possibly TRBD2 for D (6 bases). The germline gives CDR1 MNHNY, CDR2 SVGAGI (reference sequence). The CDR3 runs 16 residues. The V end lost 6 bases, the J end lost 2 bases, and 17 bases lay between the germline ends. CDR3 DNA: TGTGCCAGCAGGGGGGTAGAGGGGAGGACCAAAAACATTCAGTACTTC. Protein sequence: CASRGVEGRTKNIQYF.